The rows below give T cell receptor beta chains drawn from one sample of a study of vaccination and CD4 T cells after COVID-19. Each CDR3 protein is one row after TCRdb ran MiXCR on the PCR reads. The table lists more than 6,000 distinct CDR3 sequences, 21% of them singletons. Their cognate antigens are unknown. Specimen: CD4+ T cells from blood, cultured in vitro, collected after SARS-CoV-2 vaccination. These receptors all come from a human donor who had recovered from COVID-19. CDR3s include the opening cysteine and the closing phenylalanine or tryptophan. The D gene is left open where the match is weak. Size is omitted from some rows. Given values are once, few, many or a class for expanded clones.

v_gene: TRBV12-3/TRBV12-4; d_gene: .; j_gene: TRBJ1-5; abundance: .; CDR3aa: CASTRVNQPQHF; CDR3nt: TGTGCCAGCACCCGGGTCAATCAGCCCCAGCATTTT
v_gene: TRBV6-1; d_gene: .; j_gene: TRBJ1-2; abundance: few; CDR3aa: CASNAQEAVMVQYGYTF; CDR3nt: TGTGCCAGCAACGCACAGGAGGCTGTAATGGTTCAATATGGCTACACCTTC
v_gene: TRBV28; d_gene: .; j_gene: TRBJ2-5; abundance: medium-sized; CDR3aa: CASSTGATLGETQYF; CDR3nt: TGTGCCAGCAGTACCGGGGCCACCCTCGGAGAGACCCAGTACTTC
v_gene: TRBV5-1; d_gene: TRBD1; j_gene: TRBJ2-6; abundance: .; CDR3aa: CASSLMDRSSGANVLTF; CDR3nt: TGCGCCAGCAGCTTAATGGACAGGAGCTCTGGGGCCAACGTCCTGACTTTC
v_gene: TRBV11-2; d_gene: TRBD2; j_gene: TRBJ2-7; abundance: .; CDR3aa: CASSLDRGGPDEQYF; CDR3nt: TGTGCCAGCAGCTTAGATCGGGGGGGACCGGACGAGCAGTACTTC
v_gene: TRBV11-1; d_gene: .; j_gene: TRBJ2-1; abundance: .; CDR3aa: CASSLGTVSYNEQFF; CDR3nt: TGTGCCAGCAGCTTAGGGACAGTCTCCTACAATGAGCAGTTCTTC
v_gene: TRBV7-2; d_gene: .; j_gene: TRBJ1-5; abundance: .; CDR3aa: CASSPDYNQPQHF; CDR3nt: TGTGCCAGCAGCCCCGATTACAATCAGCCCCAGCATTTT
v_gene: TRBV20-1; d_gene: TRBD1; j_gene: TRBJ1-1; abundance: few; CDR3aa: CSARAGTANTEAFF; CDR3nt: TGCAGTGCTAGAGCAGGGACAGCAAACACTGAAGCTTTCTTT
v_gene: TRBV5-4; d_gene: .; j_gene: TRBJ2-5; abundance: few; CDR3aa: CASSFPGETQYF; CDR3nt: TGTGCCAGCAGCTTTCCGGGAGAGACCCAGTACTTC
v_gene: TRBV4-1; d_gene: .; j_gene: TRBJ2-5; abundance: few; CDR3aa: CASSQSTWSNQETQYF; CDR3nt: TGCGCCAGCAGCCAATCAACTTGGAGCAACCAAGAGACCCAGTACTTC
v_gene: TRBV7-2; d_gene: .; j_gene: TRBJ2-1; abundance: .; CDR3aa: CASSPWIDNEQFF; CDR3nt: TGTGCCAGCAGCCCCTGGATCGACAATGAGCAGTTCTTC
v_gene: TRBV18; d_gene: TRBD1; j_gene: TRBJ2-7; abundance: .; CDR3aa: CASSPPGQGAYEQYF; CDR3nt: TGTGCCAGCTCACCACCGGGACAGGGGGCCTACGAGCAGTACTTC
v_gene: TRBV7-9; d_gene: .; j_gene: TRBJ2-7; abundance: medium-sized; CDR3aa: CASSRTASEQYF; CDR3nt: TGTGCCAGCAGCCGAACGGCGAGCGAGCAGTACTTC
v_gene: TRBV27; d_gene: TRBD1; j_gene: TRBJ1-5; abundance: .; CDR3aa: CASSPNRGLGNQPQHF; CDR3nt: TGTGCCAGCAGTCCGAACAGGGGATTGGGCAATCAGCCCCAGCATTTT
v_gene: TRBV28; d_gene: TRBD2; j_gene: TRBJ2-1; abundance: few; CDR3aa: CASSLAGGPNNEQFF; CDR3nt: TGTGCCAGCAGCCTAGCGGGAGGGCCCAACAATGAGCAGTTCTTC
v_gene: TRBV2; d_gene: TRBD1; j_gene: TRBJ1-2; abundance: few; CDR3aa: CASSEDRGTGYGYTF; CDR3nt: TGTGCCAGCAGTGAAGATAGGGGGACAGGGTATGGCTACACCTTC
v_gene: TRBV6-2/TRBV6-3; d_gene: TRBD1; j_gene: TRBJ1-2; abundance: .; CDR3aa: CTSSFPGQGFYGYTF; CDR3nt: TGTACCAGCAGCTTCCCCGGACAGGGGTTCTATGGCTACACCTTC
v_gene: TRBV4-2; d_gene: TRBD2; j_gene: TRBJ2-1; abundance: .; CDR3aa: CASSQIGGGPNEQFF; CDR3nt: TGTGCCAGCAGCCAAATCGGGGGAGGGCCCAATGAGCAGTTCTTC
v_gene: TRBV20-1; d_gene: .; j_gene: TRBJ2-6; abundance: medium-sized; CDR3aa: CSARAGSGANVLTF; CDR3nt: TGCAGTGCTAGAGCCGGGTCTGGGGCCAACGTCCTGACTTTC
v_gene: TRBV28; d_gene: .; j_gene: TRBJ1-5; abundance: few; CDR3aa: CASRRGAQPQHF; CDR3nt: TGTGCCAGCAGGAGGGGGGCTCAGCCCCAGCATTTT
v_gene: TRBV27; d_gene: TRBD2; j_gene: TRBJ2-3; abundance: .; CDR3aa: CASSTWTSGGIADTQYF; CDR3nt: TGTGCCAGCAGTACCTGGACTAGCGGGGGGATCGCAGATACGCAGTATTTT
v_gene: TRBV6-1; d_gene: .; j_gene: TRBJ1-5; abundance: medium-sized; CDR3aa: CASSRQYSNQPQHF; CDR3nt: TGTGCCAGCAGTCGACAGTATAGCAATCAGCCCCAGCATTTT
v_gene: TRBV7-8; d_gene: .; j_gene: TRBJ1-2; abundance: .; CDR3aa: CASSSTGTLDGYGYTF; CDR3nt: TGTGCCAGCAGCTCCACCGGGACCCTCGACGGCTATGGCTACACCTTC
v_gene: TRBV4-1; d_gene: TRBD2; j_gene: TRBJ2-3; abundance: medium-sized; CDR3aa: CASSQEGWTSANTQYF; CDR3nt: TGCGCCAGCAGCCAAGAAGGCTGGACTAGCGCGAATACGCAGTATTTT
v_gene: TRBV5-4; d_gene: .; j_gene: TRBJ2-5; abundance: few; CDR3aa: CASSLGRKETQYF; CDR3nt: TGTGCCAGCAGCTTGGGGCGGAAAGAGACCCAGTACTTC
v_gene: TRBV6-1; d_gene: TRBD1; j_gene: TRBJ2-5; abundance: medium-sized; CDR3aa: CASSNRDRGRVEQETQYF; CDR3nt: TGTGCCAGCAGTAACCGGGACAGGGGGCGGGTAGAGCAAGAGACCCAGTACTTC
v_gene: TRBV6-1; d_gene: .; j_gene: TRBJ1-6; abundance: .; CDR3aa: CTSSEAVWDRTSYNSPLHF; CDR3nt: TGTACCAGCAGTGAAGCCGTATGGGATCGCACCTCCTATAATTCACCCCTCCACTTT
v_gene: TRBV20-1; d_gene: TRBD1; j_gene: TRBJ1-5; abundance: medium-sized; CDR3aa: CSAATRGQRNQPQHF; CDR3nt: TGCAGTGCCGCCACAAGGGGACAGCGAAATCAGCCCCAGCATTTT
v_gene: TRBV20-1; d_gene: TRBD2; j_gene: TRBJ2-7; abundance: .; CDR3aa: CSARDRLAGINEQYF; CDR3nt: TGCAGTGCTAGGGACCGACTAGCGGGGATAAACGAGCAGTACTTC
v_gene: TRBV6-1; d_gene: TRBD1; j_gene: TRBJ1-2; abundance: many; CDR3aa: CASSQGADYGYTF; CDR3nt: TGTGCCAGCAGTCAGGGGGCAGACTATGGCTACACCTTC
v_gene: TRBV11-1; d_gene: .; j_gene: TRBJ2-5; abundance: .; CDR3aa: CASSPAGKETQYF; CDR3nt: TGTGCCAGCAGCCCAGCGGGCAAAGAGACCCAGTACTTC
v_gene: TRBV6-5; d_gene: .; j_gene: TRBJ2-2; abundance: few; CDR3aa: CASSYPTNRVAGGELFF; CDR3nt: TGTGCCAGCAGTTACCCAACTAACAGGGTTGCAGGCGGGGAGCTGTTTTTT
v_gene: TRBV20-1; d_gene: TRBD2; j_gene: TRBJ2-3; abundance: .; CDR3aa: CSAVTSGGDTQYF; CDR3nt: TGCAGTGCTGTTACTAGCGGGGGAGATACGCAGTATTTT
v_gene: TRBV7-2; d_gene: TRBD2; j_gene: TRBJ2-7; abundance: medium-sized; CDR3aa: CASSPQGGGLAGGGVEYF; CDR3nt: TGTGCCAGCAGCCCCCAAGGGGGGGGACTAGCGGGAGGGGGAGTGGAGTACTTC
v_gene: TRBV7-2; d_gene: .; j_gene: TRBJ2-3; abundance: many; CDR3aa: CASSQQGLDTQYF; CDR3nt: TGTGCCAGCAGCCAACAAGGGTTAGATACGCAGTATTTT
v_gene: TRBV20-1; d_gene: TRBD2; j_gene: TRBJ2-3; abundance: .; CDR3aa: CSARLSSGRDTQYF; CDR3nt: TGCAGTGCTAGATTATCCAGCGGGAGGGATACGCAGTATTTT
v_gene: TRBV5-1; d_gene: .; j_gene: TRBJ1-6; abundance: once; CDR3aa: CASSPVRPLDAGSPLHF; CDR3nt: TGCGCCAGCAGCCCAGTCAGACCCCTCGACGCAGGCTCACCCCTCCACTTT
v_gene: TRBV11-1; d_gene: .; j_gene: TRBJ2-5; abundance: .; CDR3aa: CASSAYKEDLETQYF; CDR3nt: TGTGCCAGCAGCGCCTACAAGGAGGATTTGGAGACCCAGTACTTC
v_gene: TRBV11-2; d_gene: .; j_gene: TRBJ1-2; abundance: medium-sized; CDR3aa: CASSTRGADGYTF; CDR3nt: TGTGCCAGCAGCACACGGGGGGCCGATGGCTACACCTTC
v_gene: TRBV11-2; d_gene: TRBD2; j_gene: TRBJ2-3; abundance: .; CDR3aa: CASSYRLASDTQYF; CDR3nt: TGTGCCAGCAGCTACCGACTAGCGTCAGATACGCAGTATTTT
v_gene: TRBV6-1; d_gene: .; j_gene: TRBJ2-3; abundance: medium-sized; CDR3aa: CASRRLRTGTLNSGDTQYF; CDR3nt: TGTGCCAGCAGACGCCTCCGTACAGGGACCTTAAACAGCGGGGATACGCAGTATTTT
v_gene: TRBV19; d_gene: .; j_gene: TRBJ2-7; abundance: .; CDR3aa: CAGSRDGLYEQYF; CDR3nt: TGTGCCGGTTCCCGGGACGGACTTTACGAGCAGTACTTC
v_gene: TRBV28; d_gene: .; j_gene: TRBJ1-1; abundance: .; CDR3aa: CASTFPAGMNTEAFF; CDR3nt: TGTGCCAGCACTTTCCCGGCAGGGATGAACACTGAAGCTTTCTTT
v_gene: TRBV28; d_gene: .; j_gene: TRBJ2-7; abundance: .; CDR3aa: CASRKQLSYEQYF; CDR3nt: TGTGCCAGCAGGAAACAGTTATCCTACGAGCAGTACTTC
v_gene: TRBV7-9; d_gene: .; j_gene: TRBJ2-3; abundance: few; CDR3aa: CASSLASTDTQYF; CDR3nt: TGTGCCAGCAGCTTAGCTAGCACAGATACGCAGTATTTT
v_gene: TRBV6-1; d_gene: TRBD1; j_gene: TRBJ1-2; abundance: large; CDR3aa: CASSRTGGLGYTF; CDR3nt: TGTGCCAGCAGTAGGACAGGGGGCCTTGGCTACACCTTC
v_gene: TRBV20-1; d_gene: .; j_gene: TRBJ1-6; abundance: few; CDR3aa: CSARDLRDRWDSPLHF; CDR3nt: TGCAGTGCTAGAGATTTAAGGGACCGATGGGATTCACCCCTCCACTTT
v_gene: TRBV6-1; d_gene: .; j_gene: TRBJ1-2; abundance: few; CDR3aa: CASSKGQTNYGYTF; CDR3nt: TGTGCCAGCAGTAAAGGACAGACTAACTATGGCTACACCTTC
v_gene: TRBV20-1; d_gene: TRBD2; j_gene: TRBJ2-1; abundance: .; CDR3aa: CSARHHGTSGNEQFF; CDR3nt: TGCAGTGCTAGACATCACGGGACTAGCGGGAATGAGCAGTTCTTC
v_gene: TRBV24-1; d_gene: TRBD1; j_gene: TRBJ2-5; abundance: medium-sized; CDR3aa: CATSDFGQVQETQYF; CDR3nt: TGTGCCACCAGTGATTTCGGACAGGTCCAAGAGACCCAGTACTTC
v_gene: TRBV4-2; d_gene: TRBD2; j_gene: TRBJ2-7; abundance: .; CDR3aa: CASSQGDRGTSAVSSYEQYF; CDR3nt: TGTGCCAGCAGCCAAGGTGACCGGGGGACTAGCGCAGTCAGCTCCTACGAGCAGTACTTC
v_gene: TRBV6-5; d_gene: .; j_gene: TRBJ1-1; abundance: .; CDR3aa: CASSFVGTEAFF; CDR3nt: TGTGCCAGCAGTTTCGTTGGCACTGAAGCTTTCTTT
v_gene: TRBV5-6; d_gene: .; j_gene: TRBJ2-5; abundance: few; CDR3aa: CASSNRQRVVGETQYF; CDR3nt: TGTGCCAGCAGCAATCGACAGAGGGTGGTGGGAGAGACCCAGTACTTC
v_gene: TRBV6-1; d_gene: TRBD1; j_gene: TRBJ1-5; abundance: many; CDR3aa: CASSGTGGSQPQHF; CDR3nt: TGTGCCAGCAGTGGGACAGGGGGCAGTCAGCCCCAGCATTTT
v_gene: TRBV27; d_gene: .; j_gene: TRBJ2-7; abundance: medium-sized; CDR3aa: CASSLGIVGVSYEQYF; CDR3nt: TGTGCCAGCAGTTTAGGTATAGTGGGGGTCTCCTACGAGCAGTACTTC
v_gene: TRBV11-3; d_gene: .; j_gene: TRBJ2-1; abundance: .; CDR3aa: CASSPTGRDNEQFF; CDR3nt: TGTGCCAGCAGCCCAACAGGGCGGGACAATGAGCAGTTCTTC
v_gene: TRBV19; d_gene: TRBD1; j_gene: TRBJ1-6; abundance: few; CDR3aa: CASSIQGQRFNSPLHF; CDR3nt: TGTGCCAGTAGTATCCAGGGACAGCGCTTTAATTCACCCCTCCACTTT
v_gene: TRBV7-9; d_gene: .; j_gene: TRBJ2-2; abundance: .; CDR3aa: CASSSDSNTGELFF; CDR3nt: TGTGCCAGCAGCTCCGACTCTAACACCGGGGAGCTGTTTTTT
v_gene: TRBV20-1; d_gene: .; j_gene: TRBJ2-3; abundance: few; CDR3aa: CSAPIVAISTDTQYF; CDR3nt: TGCAGTGCGCCGATAGTAGCGATTAGCACAGATACGCAGTATTTT